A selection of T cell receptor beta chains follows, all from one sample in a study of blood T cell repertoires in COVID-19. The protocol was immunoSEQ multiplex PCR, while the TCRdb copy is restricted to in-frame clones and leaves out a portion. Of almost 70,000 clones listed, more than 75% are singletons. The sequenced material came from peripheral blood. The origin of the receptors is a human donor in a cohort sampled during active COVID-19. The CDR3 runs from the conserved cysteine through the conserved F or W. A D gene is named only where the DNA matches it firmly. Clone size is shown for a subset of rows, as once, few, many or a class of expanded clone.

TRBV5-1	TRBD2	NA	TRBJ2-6	CASSLGTSGNSGANVLTF	TGCGCCAGCAGCTTGGGGACTAGCGGGAACTCTGGGGCCAACGTCCTGACTTTC
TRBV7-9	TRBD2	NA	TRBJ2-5	CASRSGATRETQYF	TGTGCCAGCAGGAGCGGGGCCACAAGGGAGACCCAGTACTTC
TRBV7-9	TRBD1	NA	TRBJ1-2	CASSPRTGTNYGYTF	TGTGCCAGCAGCCCCCGGACAGGGACCAACTATGGCTACACCTTC
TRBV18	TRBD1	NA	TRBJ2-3	CASSQDRTSTDTQYF	TGTGCCAGCTCACAGGACAGGACTAGCACAGATACGCAGTATTTT
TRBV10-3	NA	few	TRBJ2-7	CATTGRSYEQYF	TGTGCCACGACAGGCAGATCCTACGAGCAGTACTTC
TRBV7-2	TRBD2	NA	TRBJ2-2	CASSPPLGLADTGELFF	TGTGCCAGCAGCCCACCCTTAGGGCTAGCGGACACCGGGGAGCTGTTTTTT
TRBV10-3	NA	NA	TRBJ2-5	CAISESGGPAETQYF	TGTGCCATCAGTGAGTCGGGGGGGCCGGCTGAGACCCAGTACTTC
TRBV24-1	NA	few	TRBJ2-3	CATSDGAGDTQYF	TGTGCCACCAGTGATGGCGCAGGGGATACGCAGTATTTT
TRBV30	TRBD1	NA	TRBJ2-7	CAWSTGTGGYEQYF	TGTGCCTGGAGTACCGGGACAGGGGGGTACGAGCAGTACTTC
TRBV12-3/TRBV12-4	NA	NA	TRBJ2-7	CASKQDTYEQYF	TGTGCCAGCAAACAGGATACCTACGAGCAGTACTTC
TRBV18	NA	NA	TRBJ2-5	CASSPGEETQYF	TGTGCCAGCTCCCCGGGAGAGGAGACCCAGTACTTC
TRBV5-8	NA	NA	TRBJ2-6	CASRLRGFGANVLTF	TGTGCCAGCAGGCTAAGAGGATTTGGGGCCAACGTCCTGACTTTC
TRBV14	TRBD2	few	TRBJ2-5	CASSQDRASGGEETQYF	TGTGCCAGCAGCCAAGATCGAGCTAGCGGGGGAGAAGAGACCCAGTACTTC